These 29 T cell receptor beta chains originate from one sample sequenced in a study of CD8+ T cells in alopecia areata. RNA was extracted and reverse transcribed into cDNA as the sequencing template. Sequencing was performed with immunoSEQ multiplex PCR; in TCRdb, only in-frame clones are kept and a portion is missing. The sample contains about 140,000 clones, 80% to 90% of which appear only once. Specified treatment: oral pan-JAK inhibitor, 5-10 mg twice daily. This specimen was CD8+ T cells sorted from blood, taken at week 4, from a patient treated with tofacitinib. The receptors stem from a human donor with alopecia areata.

In DNA, the CDR3 is TGTGCCAGCAGCTTAGCTGTCTTCGCGGGGGCGGTGGGTAATGAGCAGTTCTTC. Amino acids: CASSLAVFAGAVGNEQFF. The V gene is TRBV7-2, the J gene TRBJ2-1; a possible D gene is TRBD2 (7 bases). Trimming took off 0 bases at V and 7 bases at J, with 22 bases between the two ends. Germline loops: CDR1 SGHTA, CDR2 FQGNSA. CDR3 length: 18 amino acids.

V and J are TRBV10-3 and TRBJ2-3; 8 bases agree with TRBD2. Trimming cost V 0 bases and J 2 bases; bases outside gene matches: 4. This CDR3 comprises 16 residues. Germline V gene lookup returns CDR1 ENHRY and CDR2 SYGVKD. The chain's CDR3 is CAISESGAGATDTQYF. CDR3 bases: TGTGCCATCAGTGAGTCAGGAGCGGGGGCCACAGATACGCAGTATTTT.

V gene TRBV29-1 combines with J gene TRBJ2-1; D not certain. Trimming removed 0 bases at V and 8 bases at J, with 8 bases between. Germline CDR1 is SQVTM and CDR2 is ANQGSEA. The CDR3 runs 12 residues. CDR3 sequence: CSVEDRRHEQFF. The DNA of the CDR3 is TGCAGCGTTGAAGATAGAAGGCATGAGCAGTTCTTC.

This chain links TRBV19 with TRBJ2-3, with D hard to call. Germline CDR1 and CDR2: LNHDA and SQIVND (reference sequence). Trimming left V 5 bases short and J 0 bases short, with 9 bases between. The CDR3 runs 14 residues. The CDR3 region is CASSYRISTDTQYF. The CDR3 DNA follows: TGTGCCAGTAGTTATCGGATAAGCACAGATACGCAGTATTTT.

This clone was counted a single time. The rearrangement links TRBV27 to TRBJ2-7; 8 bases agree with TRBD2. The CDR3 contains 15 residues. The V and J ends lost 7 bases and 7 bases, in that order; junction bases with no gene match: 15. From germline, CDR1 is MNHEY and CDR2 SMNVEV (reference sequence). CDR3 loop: CASKTSGGLAGEQYF. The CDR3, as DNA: TGTGCCAGCAAAACCTCGGGGGGTCTAGCGGGTGAGCAGTACTTC.

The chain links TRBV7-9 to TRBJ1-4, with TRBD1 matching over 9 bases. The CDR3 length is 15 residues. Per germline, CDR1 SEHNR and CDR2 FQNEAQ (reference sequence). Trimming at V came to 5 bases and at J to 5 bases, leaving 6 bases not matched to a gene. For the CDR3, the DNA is TGTGCCAGCAGCACCACAGGGGGCGCGAATGAAAAACTGTTTTTT. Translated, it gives CASSTTGGANEKLFF.

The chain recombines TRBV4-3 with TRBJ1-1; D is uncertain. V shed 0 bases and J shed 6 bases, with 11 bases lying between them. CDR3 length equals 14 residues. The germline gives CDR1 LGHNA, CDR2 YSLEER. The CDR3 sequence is CASSQDETAPEAFF. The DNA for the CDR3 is TGCGCCAGCAGCCAAGATGAGACGGCACCTGAAGCTTTCTTT.

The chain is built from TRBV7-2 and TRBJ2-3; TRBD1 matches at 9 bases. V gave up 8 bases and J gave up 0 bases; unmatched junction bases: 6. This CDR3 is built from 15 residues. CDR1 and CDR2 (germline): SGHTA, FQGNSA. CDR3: CASGTGTGSTDTQYF. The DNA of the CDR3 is TGTGCCAGCGGTACGGGGACAGGGAGCACAGATACGCAGTATTTT.

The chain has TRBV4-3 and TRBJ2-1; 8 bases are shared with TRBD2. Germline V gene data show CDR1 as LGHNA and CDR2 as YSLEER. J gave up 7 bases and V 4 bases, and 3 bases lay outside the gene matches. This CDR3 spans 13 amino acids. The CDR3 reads CASSPGLENEQFF. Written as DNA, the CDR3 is TGCGCCAGCAGCCCGGGACTAGAGAATGAGCAGTTCTTC.

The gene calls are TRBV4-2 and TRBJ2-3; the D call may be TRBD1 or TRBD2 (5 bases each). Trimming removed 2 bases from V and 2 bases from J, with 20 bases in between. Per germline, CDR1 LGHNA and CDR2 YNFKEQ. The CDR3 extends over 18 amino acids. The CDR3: CASSQPPGADDFTDTQYF. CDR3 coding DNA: TGTGCCAGCAGCCAACCCCCCGGGGCGGATGATTTCACAGATACGCAGTATTTT.

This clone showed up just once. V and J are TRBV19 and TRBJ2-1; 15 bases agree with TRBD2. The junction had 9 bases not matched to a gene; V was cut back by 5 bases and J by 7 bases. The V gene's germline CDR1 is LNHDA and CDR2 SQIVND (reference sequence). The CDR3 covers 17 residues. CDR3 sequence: CASSSRTSGGGNNEQFF. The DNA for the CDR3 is TGTGCCAGTAGTTCCCGGACTAGCGGGGGGGGTAATAATGAGCAGTTCTTC.

CDR3 sequence (DNA): TGCGCCAGCAGCTCTGAATTAAAAGGACCCACAGATACGCAGTATTTT. Its protein is CASSSELKGPTDTQYF. The chain has TRBV5-1 and TRBJ2-3; D unclear. In germline, CDR1 is SGHRS, CDR2 YFSETQ. Trimming removed 3 bases at V and 2 bases at J, with 16 bases between. CDR3 length equals 16 residues.

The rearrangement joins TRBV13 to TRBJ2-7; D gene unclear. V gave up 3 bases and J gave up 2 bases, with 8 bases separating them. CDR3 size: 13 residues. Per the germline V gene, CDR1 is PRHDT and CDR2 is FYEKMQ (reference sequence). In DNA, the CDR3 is TGTGCCAGCAGCTTGAAGAATACCTACGAGCAGTACTTC. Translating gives CASSLKNTYEQYF.

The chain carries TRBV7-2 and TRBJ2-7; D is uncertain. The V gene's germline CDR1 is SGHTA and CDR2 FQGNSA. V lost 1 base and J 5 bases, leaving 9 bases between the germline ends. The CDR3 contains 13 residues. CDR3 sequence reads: CASSLDVRNEQYF. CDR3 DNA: TGTGCCAGCAGCTTAGATGTGAGAAACGAGCAGTACTTC. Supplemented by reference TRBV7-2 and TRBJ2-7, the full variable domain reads GAGVSQSPSNKVTEKGKDVELRCDPISGHTALYWYRQSLGQGLEFLIYFQGNSAPDKSGLPSDRFSAERTGGSVSTLTIQRTQQEDSAVYLCASSLDVRNEQYFGPGTRLTVT.

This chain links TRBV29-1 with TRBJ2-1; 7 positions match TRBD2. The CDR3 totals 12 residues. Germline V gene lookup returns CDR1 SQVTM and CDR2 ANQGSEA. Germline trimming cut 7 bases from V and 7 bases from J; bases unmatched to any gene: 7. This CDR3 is CSGMGGSNEQFF. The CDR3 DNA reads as TGCAGCGGCATGGGGGGGAGTAATGAGCAGTTCTTC.

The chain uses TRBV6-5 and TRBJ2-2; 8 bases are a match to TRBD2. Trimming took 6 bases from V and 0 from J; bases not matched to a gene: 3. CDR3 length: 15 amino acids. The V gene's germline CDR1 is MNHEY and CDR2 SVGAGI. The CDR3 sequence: CASSLSGTNTGELFF. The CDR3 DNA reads TGTGCCAGCAGCCTTAGCGGGACGAACACCGGGGAGCTGTTTTTT.

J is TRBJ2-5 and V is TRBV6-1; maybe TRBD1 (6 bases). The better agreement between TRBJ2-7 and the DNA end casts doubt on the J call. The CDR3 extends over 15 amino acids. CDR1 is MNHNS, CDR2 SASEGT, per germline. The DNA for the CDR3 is TGTGCCAGCAGGAACCCCGGGACACACTCCTACGAGCAGTACTTC. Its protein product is CASRNPGTHSYEQYF.

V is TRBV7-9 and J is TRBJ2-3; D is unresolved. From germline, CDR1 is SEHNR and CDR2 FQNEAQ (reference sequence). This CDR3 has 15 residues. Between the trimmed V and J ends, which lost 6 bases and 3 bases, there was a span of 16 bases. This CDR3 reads CASSHPRAQTDTQYF. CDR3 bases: TGTGCCAGCAGTCACCCCCGGGCGCAGACAGATACGCAGTATTTT.

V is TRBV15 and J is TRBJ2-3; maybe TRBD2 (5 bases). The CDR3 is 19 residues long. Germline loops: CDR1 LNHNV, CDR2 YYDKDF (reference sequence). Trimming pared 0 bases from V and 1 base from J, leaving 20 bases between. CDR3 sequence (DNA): TGTGCCACCAGCAGAGATCTTTCCAGGACTGGCAAGGGCACAGATACGCAGTATTTT. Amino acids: CATSRDLSRTGKGTDTQYF.

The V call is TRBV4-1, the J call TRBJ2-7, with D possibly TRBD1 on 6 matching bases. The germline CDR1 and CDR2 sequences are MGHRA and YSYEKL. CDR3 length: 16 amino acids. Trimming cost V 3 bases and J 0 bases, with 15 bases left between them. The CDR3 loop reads CASSQRDIRSSYEQYF. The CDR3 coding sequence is TGCGCCAGCAGCCAGAGGGACATAAGAAGCTCCTACGAGCAGTACTTC.

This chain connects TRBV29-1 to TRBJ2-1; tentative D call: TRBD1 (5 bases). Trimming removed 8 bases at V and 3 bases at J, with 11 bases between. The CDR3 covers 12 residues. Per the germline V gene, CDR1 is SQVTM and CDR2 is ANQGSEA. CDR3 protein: CSYTDSYNEQFF. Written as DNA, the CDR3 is TGCAGCTACACCGACAGCTACAATGAGCAGTTCTTC.

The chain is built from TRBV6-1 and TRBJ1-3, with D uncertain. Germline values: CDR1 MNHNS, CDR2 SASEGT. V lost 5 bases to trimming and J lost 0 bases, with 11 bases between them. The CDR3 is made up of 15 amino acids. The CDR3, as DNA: TGTGCCAGCAGTCTCGGGCCAACCTCTGGAAACACCATATATTTT. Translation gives CASSLGPTSGNTIYF.

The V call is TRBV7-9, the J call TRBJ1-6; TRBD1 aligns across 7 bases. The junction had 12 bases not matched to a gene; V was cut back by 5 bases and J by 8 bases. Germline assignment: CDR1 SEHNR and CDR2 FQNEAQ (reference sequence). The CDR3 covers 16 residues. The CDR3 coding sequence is TGTGCCAGCAGCCTGTTTAAAGGGACAGCGGATTCACCCCTCCACTTT. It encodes CASSLFKGTADSPLHF.

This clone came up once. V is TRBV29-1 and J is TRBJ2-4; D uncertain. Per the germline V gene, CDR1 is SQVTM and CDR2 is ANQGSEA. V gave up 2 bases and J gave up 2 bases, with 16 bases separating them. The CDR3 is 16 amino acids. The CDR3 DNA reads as TGCAGCGTTGAAAACGAAGCCATGGGAACCAAAAACATTCAGTACTTC. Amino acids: CSVENEAMGTKNIQYF.

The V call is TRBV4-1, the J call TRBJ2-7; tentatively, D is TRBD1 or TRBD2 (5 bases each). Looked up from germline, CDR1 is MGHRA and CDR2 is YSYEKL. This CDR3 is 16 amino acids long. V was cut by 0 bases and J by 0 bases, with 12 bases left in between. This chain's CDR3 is CASSQDLSGSSYEQYF. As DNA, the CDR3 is TGCGCCAGCAGCCAAGATCTTTCAGGGAGCTCCTACGAGCAGTACTTC.

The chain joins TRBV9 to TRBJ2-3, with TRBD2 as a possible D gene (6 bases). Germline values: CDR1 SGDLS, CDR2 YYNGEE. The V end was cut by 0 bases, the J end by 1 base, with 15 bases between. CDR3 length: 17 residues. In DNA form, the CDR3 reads TGTGCCAGCAGCGTAGAGGGCAGCGGGCGGGGCACAGATACGCAGTATTTT. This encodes CASSVEGSGRGTDTQYF.

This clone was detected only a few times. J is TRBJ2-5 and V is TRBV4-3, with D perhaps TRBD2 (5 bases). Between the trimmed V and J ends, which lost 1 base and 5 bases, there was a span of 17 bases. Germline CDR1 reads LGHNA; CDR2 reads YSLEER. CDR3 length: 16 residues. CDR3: CASSQASDSVTETQYF. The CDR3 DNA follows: TGCGCCAGCAGCCAAGCTTCGGACTCAGTAACGGAGACCCAGTACTTC.

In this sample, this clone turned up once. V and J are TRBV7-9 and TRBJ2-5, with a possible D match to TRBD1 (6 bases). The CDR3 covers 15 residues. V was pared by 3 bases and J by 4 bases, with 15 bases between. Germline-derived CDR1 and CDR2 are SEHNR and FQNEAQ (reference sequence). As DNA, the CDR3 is TGTGCCAGCAGCTTGTGGGCCAGGGGCGGAGAGACCCAGTACTTC. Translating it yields CASSLWARGGETQYF.

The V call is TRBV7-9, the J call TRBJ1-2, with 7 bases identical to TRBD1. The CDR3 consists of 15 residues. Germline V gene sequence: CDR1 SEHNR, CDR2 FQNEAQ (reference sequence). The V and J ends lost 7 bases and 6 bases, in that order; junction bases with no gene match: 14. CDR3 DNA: TGTGCCAGCACCGAGGGGACAGAAACGCAGGATGGCTACACCTTC. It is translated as CASTEGTETQDGYTF.